Each of the 14 T cell receptor beta chains below was sequenced from the same sample in a study of early stage breast cancer tumors. Profiled with immunoSEQ multiplex PCR; TCRdb holds only in-frame clones, not every one. The profile shows about 36,000 clones, around 68% of them singletons. The source material was blood. These receptors came from a person in their sixties or seventies with breast cancer.

The V call is TRBV15, the J call TRBJ2-5; D may correspond to TRBD1 or TRBD2 (7 bases each). Per the germline V gene, CDR1 is LNHNV and CDR2 is YYDKDF (reference sequence). CDR3 length: 16 residues. V lost 0 bases to trimming and J lost 5 bases, with 16 bases between them. The CDR3 nucleotides are TGTGCCACCAGCAGAGATCCAGGGGGGGCCCGGGAGACCCAGTACTTC. Residues: CATSRDPGGARETQYF.

This sequence joins TRBV7-2 and TRBJ1-1; D remains unclear. Germline assignment: CDR1 SGHTA and CDR2 FQGNSA. Trimming removed 3 bases from V and 10 bases from J, with 9 bases in between. The length of the CDR3 is 11 residues. The CDR3 reads CASSLGLGAFF. The CDR3 bases are TGTGCCAGCAGCTTGGGTCTGGGAGCTTTCTTT.

The genes are TRBV6-1 and TRBJ1-4; TRBD1 aligns across 10 bases. Losses at the gene ends were 7 bases for V and 7 bases for J; bases not matched to a gene: 9. The length of the CDR3 is 15 residues. Per germline, CDR1 MNHNS and CDR2 SASEGT. The CDR3 DNA is TGTGCCAGCAACTTAGACAGGGGGCGAGGTGAAAAACTGTTTTTT. Its protein is CASNLDRGRGEKLFF.

Here the CDR3 DNA reads TGTGCCAGCAGCCGCACGAAAGGCTACAATGAGCAGTTCTTC. Protein: CASSRTKGYNEQFF. This chain joins TRBV13 and TRBJ2-1; D is uncertain. V gave up 5 bases and J gave up 3 bases, with 11 bases separating them. The CDR3 runs to 14 residues. CDR1 and CDR2 from the germline V gene are PRHDT and FYEKMQ (reference sequence).

This rearrangement joins TRBV28 to TRBJ2-1; the D is unclear. Germline V gives CDR1 MDHEN, CDR2 SYDVKM. V was shortened by 4 bases and J by 0 bases, with 4 bases between the two germline ends. The CDR3 has 13 amino acids. This chain's CDR3 is CASSYYSYNEQFF. The CDR3 nucleotides read TGTGCCAGCAGTTACTACTCCTACAATGAGCAGTTCTTC.

The chain carries TRBV19 and TRBJ1-5; no definite D call. The CDR3 loop spans 13 amino acids. Trimming took off 4 bases at V and 2 bases at J, with 6 bases between the two ends. Germline CDR1 reads LNHDA; CDR2 reads SQIVND (reference sequence). The CDR3 sequence: CASSRWGNQPQHF. CDR3 DNA: TGTGCCAGTAGTAGGTGGGGCAATCAGCCCCAGCATTTT.

The V call is TRBV5-4, the J call TRBJ2-2; 12 nucleotides agree with TRBD1. The CDR3 runs to 17 residues. The V segment lost 6 bases and the J segment 6 bases; nucleotides outside the gene matches: 12. Germline lookup yields CDR1 SGHNT and CDR2 YYREEE (reference sequence). In nucleotides, the CDR3 is TGTGCCAGCACCCCGTCCGGGACAGGGGGCTTGGCCGGGGAGCTGTTTTTT. As protein: CASTPSGTGGLAGELFF.

The chain carries TRBV19 and TRBJ2-1, with 11 bases aligning to TRBD2. The CDR3 spans 17 residues. CDR1 and CDR2 from the germline V gene are LNHDA and SQIVND (reference sequence). Unmatched junction bases numbered 13, after V lost 8 bases and J lost 4 bases. CDR3 DNA: TGTGCCAGTTCCCAACTAGCGGGAGCATACTTTTACAATGAGCAGTTCTTC. This gives the protein CASSQLAGAYFYNEQFF.

In nucleotides, the CDR3 is TGTGCCAGCTCACCCATGACAGGGGAAAATGAAAAACTGTTTTTT. Amino acids: CASSPMTGENEKLFF. The chain carries TRBV18 and TRBJ1-4; 8 bases agree with TRBD1. The germline V gene has CDR1 KGHSH and CDR2 LQKENI. With 3 bases clipped from V and 5 bases from J, the junction kept 5 bases outside the gene matches. The CDR3 length is 15 residues.

The genes are TRBV11-2 and TRBJ2-2, with D hard to call. V lost 2 bases and J lost 6, with 7 bases in between. The CDR3 sequence is 13 residues long. Germline values: CDR1 SGHAT, CDR2 FQNNGV. The CDR3 spells CASSLPQAGELFF. DNA of the CDR3: TGTGCCAGCAGCTTACCGCAGGCCGGGGAGCTGTTTTTT.

This sequence joins TRBV5-1 and TRBJ2-7; D is perhaps TRBD1 or TRBD2 (5 bases each). The CDR3 runs 14 residues. The germline gives CDR1 SGHRS, CDR2 YFSETQ. The V end was cut by 2 bases, the J end by 3 bases, with 12 bases between. The CDR3 DNA follows: TGCGCCAGCAGCTTCACCGGGACCCTCTACGAGCAGTACTTC. Amino acids: CASSFTGTLYEQYF. Together with reference TRBV5-1 and TRBJ2-7, the CDR3 gives the full variable domain: KAGVTQTPRYLIKTRGQQVTLSCSPISGHRSVSWYQQTPGQGLQFLFEYFSETQRNKGNFPGRFSGRQFSNSRSEMNVSTLELGDSALYLCASSFTGTLYEQYFGPGTRLTVT.

This clone was observed once. This chain connects TRBV5-1 to TRBJ1-6, with D possibly being TRBD1 (5 bases). The CDR3 runs to 17 residues. Germline V gene sequence: CDR1 SGHRS, CDR2 YFSETQ. The germline V and J ends were trimmed by 0 bases and 0 bases, with 10 bases remaining between them. CDR3 nucleotide sequence: TGCGCCAGCAGCTTGGAGGGGTCTGGCTCCTATAATTCACCCCTCCACTTT. It encodes CASSLEGSGSYNSPLHF.

This clone turned up a few times. The V and J genes are TRBV5-4 and TRBJ1-4; tentatively, D is TRBD1 (5 bases). Germline CDR1 is SGHNT and CDR2 is YYREEE (reference sequence). CDR3 size: 13 residues. Trimming removed 4 bases at V and 7 bases at J, with 11 bases between. CDR3 bases: TGTGCCAGCAGCATTCCAGGGAGTGAAAAACTGTTTTTT. Translation: CASSIPGSEKLFF.

The chain links TRBV25-1 to TRBJ1-2, with D unclear. CDR3 length: 15 amino acids. The germline gives CDR1 MGHDK, CDR2 SYGVNS. Trimming cost V 0 bases and J 7 bases, with 15 bases left between them. CDR3 sequence (DNA): TGTGCCAGCAGTGAATATGTGCCGCGTCTGAGTGGCTACACCTTC. It translates to CASSEYVPRLSGYTF.